This T cell receptor (beta chain) originates from a study of Graves' ophthalmopathy and Graves' hyperthyroidism. Regarding the study as a whole: Ophthalmopathy and stable hyperthyroidism were discriminated by a 13-signature model, with 87.88% sensitivity and approximately 81% specificity.

This clonotype has a count of ten or more. No antigen is known for it. Trimming cost V 3 bases and J 1 base; bases outside gene matches: 3. The germline CDR1 and CDR2 sequences are WNHNN and SYGVQD (reference sequence). This CDR3 is 15 amino acids long. Beta-chain TCR CDR3 regions were amplified from RNA transcripts. Second-round multiplex PCR followed a first-round RT-PCR using HTBI primers. TCRdb fed the multiplex PCR reads into MiXCR, producing one record per CDR3 protein. Of around 400,000 distinct CDR3 sequences in the sample, around 21% are singletons; the top ten hold 2.5% to 3.5%. The chain couples TRBV10-1 to TRBJ1-5, with 7 bases identical to TRBD1. The TCR comes from a woman under 30 with stable Graves' hyperthyroidism. Sequencing was carried out using peripheral blood. The CDR3 protein is CASSELRGSNQPQHF. In DNA form, the CDR3 reads TGCGCCAGCAGTGAACTCAGGGGGAGCAATCAGCCCCAGCATTTT.